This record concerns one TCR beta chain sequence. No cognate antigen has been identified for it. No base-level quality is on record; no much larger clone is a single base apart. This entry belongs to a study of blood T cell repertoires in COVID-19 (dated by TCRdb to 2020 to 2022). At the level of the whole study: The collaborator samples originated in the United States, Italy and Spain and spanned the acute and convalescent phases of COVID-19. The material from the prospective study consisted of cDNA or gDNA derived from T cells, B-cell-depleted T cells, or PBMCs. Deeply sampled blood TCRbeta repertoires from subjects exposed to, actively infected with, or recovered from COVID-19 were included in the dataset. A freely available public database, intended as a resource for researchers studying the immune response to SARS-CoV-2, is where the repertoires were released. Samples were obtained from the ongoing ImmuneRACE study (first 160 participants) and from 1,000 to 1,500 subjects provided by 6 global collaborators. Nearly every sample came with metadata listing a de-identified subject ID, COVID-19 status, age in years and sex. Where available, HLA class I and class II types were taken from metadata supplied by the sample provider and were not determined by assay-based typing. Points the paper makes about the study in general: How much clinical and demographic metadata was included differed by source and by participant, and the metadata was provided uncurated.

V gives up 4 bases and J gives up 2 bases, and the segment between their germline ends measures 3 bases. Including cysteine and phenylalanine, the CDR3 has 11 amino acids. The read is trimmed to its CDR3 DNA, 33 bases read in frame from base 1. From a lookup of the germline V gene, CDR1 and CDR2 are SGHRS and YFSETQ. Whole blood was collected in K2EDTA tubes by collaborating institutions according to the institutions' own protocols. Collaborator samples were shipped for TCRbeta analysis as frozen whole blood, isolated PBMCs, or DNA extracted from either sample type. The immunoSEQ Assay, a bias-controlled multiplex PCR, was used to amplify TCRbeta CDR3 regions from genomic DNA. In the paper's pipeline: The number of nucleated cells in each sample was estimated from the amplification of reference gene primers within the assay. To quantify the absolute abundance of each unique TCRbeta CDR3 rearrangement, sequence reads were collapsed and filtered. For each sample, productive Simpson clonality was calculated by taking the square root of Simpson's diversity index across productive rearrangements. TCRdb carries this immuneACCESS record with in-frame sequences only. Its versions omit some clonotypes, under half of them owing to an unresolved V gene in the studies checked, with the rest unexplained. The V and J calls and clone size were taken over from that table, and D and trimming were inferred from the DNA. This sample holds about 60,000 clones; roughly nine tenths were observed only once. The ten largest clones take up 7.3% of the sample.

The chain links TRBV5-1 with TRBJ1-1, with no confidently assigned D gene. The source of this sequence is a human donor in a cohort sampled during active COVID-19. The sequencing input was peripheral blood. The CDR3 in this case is CASSQNTEAFF. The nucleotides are TGCGCCAGCAGCCAAAACACTGAAGCTTTCTTT.